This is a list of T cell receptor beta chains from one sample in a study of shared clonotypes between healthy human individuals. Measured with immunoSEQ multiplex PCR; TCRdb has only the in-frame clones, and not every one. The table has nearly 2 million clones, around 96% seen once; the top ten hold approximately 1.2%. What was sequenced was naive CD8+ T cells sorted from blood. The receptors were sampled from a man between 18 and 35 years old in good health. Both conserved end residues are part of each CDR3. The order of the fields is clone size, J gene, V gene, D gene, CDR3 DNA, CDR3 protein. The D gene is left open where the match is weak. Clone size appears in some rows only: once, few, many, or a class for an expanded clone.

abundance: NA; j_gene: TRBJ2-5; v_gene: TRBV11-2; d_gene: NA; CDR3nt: TGTGCCAGCAGCCCCACTCATATCCGGACCCAAGAGACCCAGTACTTC; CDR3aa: CASSPTHIRTQETQYF
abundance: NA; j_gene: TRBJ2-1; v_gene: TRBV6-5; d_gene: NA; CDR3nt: TGTGCCAGCAGTACCCCCCAGGGGCAGTTCTTC; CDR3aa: CASSTPQGQFF
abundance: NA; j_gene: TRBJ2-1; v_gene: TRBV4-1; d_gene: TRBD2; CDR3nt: TGCGCCAGCAGCCAAACTTTAGCGGGGGGCGACAATGAGCAGTTCTTC; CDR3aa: CASSQTLAGGDNEQFF
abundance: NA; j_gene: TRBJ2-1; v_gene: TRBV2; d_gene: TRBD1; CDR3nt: TGTGCCAGCAGCGCCGGGACAGGGGGCGCCTACAATGAGCAGTTCTTC; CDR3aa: CASSAGTGGAYNEQFF
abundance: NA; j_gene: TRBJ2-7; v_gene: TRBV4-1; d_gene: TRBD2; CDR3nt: TGCGCCAGCAGCCAAGTCCCGGGACTAGCGGCCTACGAGCAGTACTTC; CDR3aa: CASSQVPGLAAYEQYF
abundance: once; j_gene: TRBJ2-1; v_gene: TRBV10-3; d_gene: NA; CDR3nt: TGTGCCATCAGTGTGGACTTAGACTACAATGAGCAGTTCTTC; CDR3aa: CAISVDLDYNEQFF
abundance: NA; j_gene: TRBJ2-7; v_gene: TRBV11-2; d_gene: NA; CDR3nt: TGTGCCAGCAGCTTAGAAGGCCTCTCCTACGAGCAGTACTTC; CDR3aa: CASSLEGLSYEQYF
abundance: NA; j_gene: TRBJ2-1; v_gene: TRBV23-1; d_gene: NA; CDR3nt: TGCGCCAGCAGTCAATCTCGAATCTACAATGAGCAGTTCTTC; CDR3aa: CASSQSRIYNEQFF
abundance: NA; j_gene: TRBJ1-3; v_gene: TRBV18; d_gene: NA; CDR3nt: TGTGCCAGCTCACCACCCACAGGGAACACCATATATTTT; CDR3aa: CASSPPTGNTIYF
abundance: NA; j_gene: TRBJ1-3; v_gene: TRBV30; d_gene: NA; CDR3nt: TGTGCCTGGAGTGTAACCGGAAACACCATATATTTT; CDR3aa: CAWSVTGNTIYF
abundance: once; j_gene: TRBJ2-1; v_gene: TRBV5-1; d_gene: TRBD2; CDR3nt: TGCGCCAGCGGACTAGCGGGAGGGCCTGGCTACAATGAGCAGTTCTTC; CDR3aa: CASGLAGGPGYNEQFF
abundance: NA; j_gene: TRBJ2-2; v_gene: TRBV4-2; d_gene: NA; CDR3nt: TGTGCCAGCAGCCCCGGCGGGGTTAACACCGGGGAGCTGTTTTTT; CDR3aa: CASSPGGVNTGELFF
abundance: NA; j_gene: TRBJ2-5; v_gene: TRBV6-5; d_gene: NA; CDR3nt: TGTGCCAGCAGTTACACGGGGTACCAAGAGACCCAGTACTTC; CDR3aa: CASSYTGYQETQYF
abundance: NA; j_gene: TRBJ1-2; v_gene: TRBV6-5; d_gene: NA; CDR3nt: TGTGCCAGCAGTCCCAATTCCGAGAGGGGACATGGCTACACCTTC; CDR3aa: CASSPNSERGHGYTF
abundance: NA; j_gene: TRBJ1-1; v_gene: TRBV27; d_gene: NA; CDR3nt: TGTGCCAGCAGTTCCTCCCCCGGGGGCAGCACTGAAGCTTTCTTT; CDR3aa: CASSSSPGGSTEAFF
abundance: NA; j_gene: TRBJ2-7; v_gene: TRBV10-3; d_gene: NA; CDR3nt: TGTGCCATCAGTGAGTCCGCCGGTCGTAACCCCTACGAGCAGTACTTC; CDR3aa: CAISESAGRNPYEQYF
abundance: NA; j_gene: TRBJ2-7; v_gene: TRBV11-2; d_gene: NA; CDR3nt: TGTGCCAGCAGATCTGGCGCGGGGAGCATCTACGAGCAGTACTTC; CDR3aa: CASRSGAGSIYEQYF
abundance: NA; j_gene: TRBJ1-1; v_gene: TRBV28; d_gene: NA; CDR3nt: TGTGCCAGCAGTTTCCTGGGAACTGAAGCTTTCTTT; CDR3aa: CASSFLGTEAFF
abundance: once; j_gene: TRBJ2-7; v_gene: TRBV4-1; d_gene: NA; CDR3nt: TGCGCCAGCACCACCAACCCGGGACTTTACGACGAGCAGTACTTC; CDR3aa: CASTTNPGLYDEQYF
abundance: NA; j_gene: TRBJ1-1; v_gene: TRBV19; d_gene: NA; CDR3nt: TGTGCCACTACCAGTAGACCAGGGTGGACTGAAGCTTTCTTT; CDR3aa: CATTSRPGWTEAFF
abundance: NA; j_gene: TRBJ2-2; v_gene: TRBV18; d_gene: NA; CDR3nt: TGTGCCAGCTCACCGGCGTTCAGGAGCCCGAACACCGGGGAGCTGTTTTTT; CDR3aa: CASSPAFRSPNTGELFF
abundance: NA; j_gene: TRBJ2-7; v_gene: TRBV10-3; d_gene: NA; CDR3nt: TGTGCCATCAGTGCAGACCGGGGTGGCTCCTACGAGCAGTACTTC; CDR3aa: CAISADRGGSYEQYF
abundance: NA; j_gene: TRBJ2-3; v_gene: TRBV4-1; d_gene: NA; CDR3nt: TGCGCCAGCAGCCCTCGGGGAAGCGGCCAAGATACGCAGTATTTT; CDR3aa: CASSPRGSGQDTQYF
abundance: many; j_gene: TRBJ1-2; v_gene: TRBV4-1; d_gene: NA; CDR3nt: TGCGCCAGCAGCCAAGATTGGAGGGGTTCTAACTATGGCTACACCTTC; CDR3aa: CASSQDWRGSNYGYTF
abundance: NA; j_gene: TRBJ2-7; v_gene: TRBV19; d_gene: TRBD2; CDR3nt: TGTGCCAGTAGCGTTACGGGGACTAGCGGATACGAGCAGTACTTC; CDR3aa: CASSVTGTSGYEQYF
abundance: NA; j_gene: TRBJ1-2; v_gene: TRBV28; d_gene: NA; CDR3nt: TGTGCCAGCAGTTTTTATGATGGGGGCCGGAGGAACACCTTC; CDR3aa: CASSFYDGGRRNTF
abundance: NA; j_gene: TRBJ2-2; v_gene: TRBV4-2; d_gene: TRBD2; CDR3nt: TGTGCCAGCAGCCTGAGCGGGGTAAACACCGGGGAGCTGTTTTTT; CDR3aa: CASSLSGVNTGELFF
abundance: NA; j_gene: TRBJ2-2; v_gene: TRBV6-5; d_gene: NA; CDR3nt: TGTGCCAGCAGTTACTCGACAATGCAGAACACCGGGGAGCTGTTTTTT; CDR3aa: CASSYSTMQNTGELFF
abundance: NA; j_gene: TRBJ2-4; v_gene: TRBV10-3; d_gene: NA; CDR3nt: TGTGCCATCAGTGAGTCGAGGGCTGGAGCCAAAAACATTCAGTACTTC; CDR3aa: CAISESRAGAKNIQYF
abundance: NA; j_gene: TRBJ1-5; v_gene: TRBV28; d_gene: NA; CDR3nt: TGTGCCAGCAGTTTCCTCATAAGTTCAGAGGCTGGCAATCAGCCCCAGCATTTT; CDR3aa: CASSFLISSEAGNQPQHF
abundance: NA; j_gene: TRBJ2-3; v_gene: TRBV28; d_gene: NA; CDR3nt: TGTGCCAGCAGTACAGCGAGGGAGACGGGCACAGATACGCAGTATTTT; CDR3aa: CASSTARETGTDTQYF
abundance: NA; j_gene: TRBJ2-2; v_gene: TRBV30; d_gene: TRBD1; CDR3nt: TGTGCCTTAACCGGGACAGGGGCCGGGACCGGGGAGCTGTTTTTT; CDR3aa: CALTGTGAGTGELFF
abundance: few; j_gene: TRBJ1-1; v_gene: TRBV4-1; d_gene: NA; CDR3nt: TGCGCCAGCAGCCCAACAAGGGATCCCACTGAAGCTTTCTTT; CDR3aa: CASSPTRDPTEAFF
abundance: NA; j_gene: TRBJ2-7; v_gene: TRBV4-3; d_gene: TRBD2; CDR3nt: TGCGCCAGCAGCCCTCATTTAGCGGGAGCCTACGAGCAGTACTTC; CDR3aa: CASSPHLAGAYEQYF
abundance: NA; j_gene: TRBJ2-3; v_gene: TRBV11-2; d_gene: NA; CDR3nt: TGTGCCAGCAGCTACACAGGGAGCGCAGATACGCAGTATTTT; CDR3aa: CASSYTGSADTQYF
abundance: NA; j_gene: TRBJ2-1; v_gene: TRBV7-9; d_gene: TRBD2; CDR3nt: TGTGCCAGCAGCCTCCCGGCCGGGACTAGCTTAAACAATGAGCAGTTCTTC; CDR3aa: CASSLPAGTSLNNEQFF
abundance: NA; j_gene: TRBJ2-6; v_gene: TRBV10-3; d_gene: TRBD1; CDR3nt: TGTGCCATCGCTGACCCCGGGACAGGGACATCAGGGGCCAACGTCCTGACTTTC; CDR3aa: CAIADPGTGTSGANVLTF
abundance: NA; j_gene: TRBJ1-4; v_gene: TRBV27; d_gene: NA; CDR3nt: TGTGCCAGCAGTCCAAATCCGGGTGTGGGTGAAAAACTGTTTTTT; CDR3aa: CASSPNPGVGEKLFF
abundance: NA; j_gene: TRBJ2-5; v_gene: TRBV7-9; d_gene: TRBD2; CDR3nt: TGTGCCAGCAGTCCTCGGACTAGCGGGGAGGAGACCCAGTACTTC; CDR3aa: CASSPRTSGEETQYF
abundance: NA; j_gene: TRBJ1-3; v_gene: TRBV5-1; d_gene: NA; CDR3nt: TGCGCCAGCAGCTTTGATCCGGACTCTGGAAACACCATATATTTT; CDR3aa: CASSFDPDSGNTIYF
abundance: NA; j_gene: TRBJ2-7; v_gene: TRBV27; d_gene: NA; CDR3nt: TGTGCCAGCAGTCCGTCCTACGAGCAGTACTTC; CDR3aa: CASSPSYEQYF
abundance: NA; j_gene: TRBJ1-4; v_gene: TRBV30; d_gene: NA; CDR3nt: TGTGCCTGGACCGGGAGTGCAACTAATGAAAAACTGTTTTTT; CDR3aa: CAWTGSATNEKLFF
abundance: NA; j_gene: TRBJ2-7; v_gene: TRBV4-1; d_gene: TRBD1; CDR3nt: TGCGCCAGCAGCCAAGTCCCCGGGACAGCCTACGAGCAGTACTTC; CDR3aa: CASSQVPGTAYEQYF
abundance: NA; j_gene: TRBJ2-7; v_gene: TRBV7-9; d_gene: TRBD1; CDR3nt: TGTGCCAGCAGCCAGGACAGGTCCTACGAGCAGTACTTC; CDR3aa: CASSQDRSYEQYF
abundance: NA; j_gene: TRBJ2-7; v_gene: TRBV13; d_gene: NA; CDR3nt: TGTGCCAGCAGTAAGAAGAGGGGGGAATCCTACGAGCAGTACTTC; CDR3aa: CASSKKRGESYEQYF
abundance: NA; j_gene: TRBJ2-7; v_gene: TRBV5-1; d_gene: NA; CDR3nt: TGCGCCAGCAGCTTCGGGGATGGGGGTTCCTACGAGCAGTACTTC; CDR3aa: CASSFGDGGSYEQYF
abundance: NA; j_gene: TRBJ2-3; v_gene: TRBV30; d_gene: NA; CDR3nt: TGTGCCTGGATAATGGCGGGGGCGGGAGATACGCAGTATTTT; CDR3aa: CAWIMAGAGDTQYF
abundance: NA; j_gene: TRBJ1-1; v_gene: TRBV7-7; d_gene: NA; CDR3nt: TGTGCTAGCAGCCTATATGTGAACACTGAAGCTTTCTTT; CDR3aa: CASSLYVNTEAFF
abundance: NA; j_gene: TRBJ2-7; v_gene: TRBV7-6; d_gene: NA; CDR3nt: TGTGCCAGCAGCGGATCCGGGACCGGTGAGCAGTACTTC; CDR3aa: CASSGSGTGEQYF
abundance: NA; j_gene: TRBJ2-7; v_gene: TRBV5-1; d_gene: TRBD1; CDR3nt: TGCGCCAGCAGCTTCGAAGACAGGGGTGACGAGCAGTACTTC; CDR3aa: CASSFEDRGDEQYF
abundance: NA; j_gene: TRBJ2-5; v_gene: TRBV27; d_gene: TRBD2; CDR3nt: TGTGCCAGCAGTTTACCGGGACTAGCCCAGACCCAGTACTTC; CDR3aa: CASSLPGLAQTQYF
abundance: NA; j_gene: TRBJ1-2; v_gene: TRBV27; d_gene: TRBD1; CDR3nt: TGTGCCAGCAGTTTATCGGCAGGGGGCGATTTCGGCTACACCTTC; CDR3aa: CASSLSAGGDFGYTF
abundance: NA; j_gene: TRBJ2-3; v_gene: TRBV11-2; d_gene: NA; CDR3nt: TGTGCCAGCAGCTTAGGGCCGGACGAGGGGATGGTGAGAGATACGCAGTATTTT; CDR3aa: CASSLGPDEGMVRDTQYF
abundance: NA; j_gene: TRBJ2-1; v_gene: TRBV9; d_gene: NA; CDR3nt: TGTGCCAGCAGTGCTAACGATGAGCAGTTCTTC; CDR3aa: CASSANDEQFF
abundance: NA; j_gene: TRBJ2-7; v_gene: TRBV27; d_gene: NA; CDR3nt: TGTGCCAGCAGTTTCTCCGGGGGCCCCTACGAGCAGTACTTC; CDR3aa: CASSFSGGPYEQYF
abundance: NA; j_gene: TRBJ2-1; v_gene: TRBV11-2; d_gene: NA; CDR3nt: TGTGCCAGCAGCTTTCTCAGTAATGAGCAGTTCTTC; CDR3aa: CASSFLSNEQFF
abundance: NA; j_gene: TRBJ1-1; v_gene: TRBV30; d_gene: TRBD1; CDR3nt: TGTGCCTGGAGTACCGGACAGGGGGGTACTGAAGCTTTCTTT; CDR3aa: CAWSTGQGGTEAFF
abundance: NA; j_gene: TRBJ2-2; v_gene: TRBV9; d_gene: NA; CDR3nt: TGTGCCAGCAGCCCCTGGCGGGGGCCCAACACCGGGGAGCTGTTTTTT; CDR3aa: CASSPWRGPNTGELFF
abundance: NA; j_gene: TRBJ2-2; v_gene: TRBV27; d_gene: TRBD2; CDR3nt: TGTGCCAGCAGTTTGGGGGGGAGTTATGACACCGGGGAGCTGTTTTTT; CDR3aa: CASSLGGSYDTGELFF